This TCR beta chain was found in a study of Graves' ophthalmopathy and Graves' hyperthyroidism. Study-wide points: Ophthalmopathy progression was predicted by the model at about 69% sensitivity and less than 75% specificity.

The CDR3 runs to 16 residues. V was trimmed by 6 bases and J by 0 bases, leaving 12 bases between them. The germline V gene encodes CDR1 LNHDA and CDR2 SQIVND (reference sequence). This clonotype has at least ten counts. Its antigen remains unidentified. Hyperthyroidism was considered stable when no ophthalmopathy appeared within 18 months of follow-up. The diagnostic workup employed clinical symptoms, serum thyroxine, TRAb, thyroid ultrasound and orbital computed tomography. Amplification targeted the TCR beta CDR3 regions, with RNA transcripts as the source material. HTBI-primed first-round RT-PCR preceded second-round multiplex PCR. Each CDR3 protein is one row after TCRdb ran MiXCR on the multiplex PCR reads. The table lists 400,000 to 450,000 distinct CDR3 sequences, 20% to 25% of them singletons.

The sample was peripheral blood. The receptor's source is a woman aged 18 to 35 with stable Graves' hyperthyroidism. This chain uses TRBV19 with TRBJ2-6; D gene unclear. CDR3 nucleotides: TGTGCCAGTAGCATGACACCGAACTCTGGGGCCAACGTCCTGACTTTC. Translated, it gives CASSMTPNSGANVLTF.